The clone carrying this T cell receptor (beta chain) was counted only a few times. Its antigen is not identified. Produced via immunoSEQ multiplex PCR; TCRdb's table is partial and in-frame only. Of 30,000 or so clones in the sample, roughly two thirds are singletons; the top ten hold 8% to 10%. V was clipped by 3 bases and J by 2 bases; unmatched bases: 5. The CDR3 totals 16 residues. Germline V gene data show CDR1 as DFQATT and CDR2 as SNEGSKA (reference sequence). The record originates from a study of vaccination effects on CD4 cells after COVID-19. Study overall: ViraFEST used viral peptide pools to expand antigen-specific CD4+ T cells before sequencing. For each well, two million PBMC were cultured with 8 to 10 IU/ml IL-2 and around 9.6 ug/ml peptides. Study-level findings and limits: Cross-reactivity with common cold coronaviruses was shown by only 1 of 255 vaccine-induced clones in healthy vaccinees.

A roughly 10-day culture period preceded the isolation of CD4+ T cells. Prior SARS-CoV-2 infection was absent in the vaccine recipients, as shown by negative nucleocapsid antibodies. This TCR was recovered from a human donor who received a COVID-19 vaccine. V usage is TRBV20-1 and J usage is TRBJ2-2; 11 nucleotides line up with TRBD2. Sample: CD4+ T cells from PBMCs cultured without peptide, taken before COVID-19 vaccination. CDR3 nucleotides: TGCAGTGCTAGTCCTACTAGCGGGGGTAACACCGGGGAGCTGTTTTTT. This encodes CSASPTSGGNTGELFF.